Described below is a single T cell receptor beta chain sequence and its context. This record comes from a study of technical replicates of blood from a handful of donors. Deletions cut 0 bases from V and 12 bases from J, with 12 bases between. This CDR3 has 12 amino acids. Germline V gives CDR1 SGHNT, CDR2 YYREEE (reference sequence). Some clones are missing from TCRdb's copy, which holds only in-frame ones; the method was immunoSEQ multiplex PCR. The sample lists about 80,000 clones; around 97% were seen once. The V and J genes are TRBV5-4 and TRBJ1-2; D remains ambiguous. This TCR was sampled from a human donor in good health. Sequencing input: T cells isolated from PBMCs. Here the CDR3 DNA reads TGTGCCAGCAGCTTGGAACCGAGAGAGCACACCTTC. This gives the protein CASSLEPREHTF.